This TCR beta chain is drawn from a study of shared clonotypes between healthy human individuals. This table comes from immunoSEQ multiplex PCR, and its TCRdb copy is limited to in-frame clones, with some not included. The sample lists hundreds of thousands of clones, 76% occurring once. Donors were Caucasian adults residing in Nashville, Tennessee, USA. There are a few counts of this clone. V lost 5 bases, J lost 5 bases, and 10 bases lay in between. This CDR3 is built from 13 residues. Germline lookup yields CDR1 SGHVS and CDR2 FNYEAQ. The chain couples TRBV7-6 to TRBJ1-5; a possible D gene is TRBD1 (5 bases). Sequences were obtained from PBMCs. This sequence originates from a woman in her thirties or forties in good health. Some clones in this sample may be carry-over from other donors' samples. The CDR3 DNA is TGTGCCAGCAGCCAGGGATGGGATCAGCCCCAGCATTTT. This sequence encodes CASSQGWDQPQHF.